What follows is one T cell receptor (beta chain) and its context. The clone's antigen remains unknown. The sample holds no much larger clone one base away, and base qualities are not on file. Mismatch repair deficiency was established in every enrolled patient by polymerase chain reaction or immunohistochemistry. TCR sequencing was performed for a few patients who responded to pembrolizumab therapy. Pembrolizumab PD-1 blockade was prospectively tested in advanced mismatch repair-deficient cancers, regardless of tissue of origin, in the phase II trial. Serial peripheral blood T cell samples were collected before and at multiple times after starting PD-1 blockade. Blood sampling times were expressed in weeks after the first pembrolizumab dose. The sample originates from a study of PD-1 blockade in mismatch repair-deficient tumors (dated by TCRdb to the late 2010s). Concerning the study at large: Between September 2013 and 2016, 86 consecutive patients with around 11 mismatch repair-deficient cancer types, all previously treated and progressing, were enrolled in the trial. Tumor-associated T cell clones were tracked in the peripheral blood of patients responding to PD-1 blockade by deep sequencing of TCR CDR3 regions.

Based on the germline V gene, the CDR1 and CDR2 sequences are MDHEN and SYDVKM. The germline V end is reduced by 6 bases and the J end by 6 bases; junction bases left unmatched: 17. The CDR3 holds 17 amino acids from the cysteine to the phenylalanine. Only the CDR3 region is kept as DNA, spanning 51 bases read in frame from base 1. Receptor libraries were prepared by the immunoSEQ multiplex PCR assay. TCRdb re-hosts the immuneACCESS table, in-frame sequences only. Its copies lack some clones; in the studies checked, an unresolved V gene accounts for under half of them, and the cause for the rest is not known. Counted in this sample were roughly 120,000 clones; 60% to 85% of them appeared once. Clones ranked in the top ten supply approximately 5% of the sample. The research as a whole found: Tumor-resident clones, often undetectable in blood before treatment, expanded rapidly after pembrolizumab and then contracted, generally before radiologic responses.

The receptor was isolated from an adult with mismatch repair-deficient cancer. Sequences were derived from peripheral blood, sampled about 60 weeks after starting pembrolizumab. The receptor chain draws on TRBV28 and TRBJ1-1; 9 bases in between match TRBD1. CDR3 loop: CASSHHRGRRLTPEAFF. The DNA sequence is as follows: TGTGCCAGCAGCCACCACAGGGGGCGAAGATTAACGCCTGAAGCTTTCTTT. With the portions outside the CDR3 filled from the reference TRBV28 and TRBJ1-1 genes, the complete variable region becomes DVKVTQSSRYLVKRTGEKVFLECVQDMDHENMFWYRQDPGLGLRLIYFSYDVKMKEKGDIPEGYSVSREKKERFSLILESASTNQTSMYLCASSHHRGRRLTPEAFFGQGTRLTVV.